The entry below describes one T cell receptor (beta chain). Its antigen remains undetermined. No much larger clonotype is one base removed from it; base qualities were not supplied. This entry belongs to a study of OX40 agonist ivuxolimab in advanced cancers. About the investigation overall: The costimulatory receptor OX40 (CD134) was targeted by ivuxolimab, a fully human IgG2 agonistic monoclonal antibody. Intravenous ivuxolimab was administered to patients every 2 weeks at six dose levels: 0.01, 0.1, 0.3, 1.5, 3 and 10 mg/kg. Of the approximately 53 patients in dose escalation, 19 had hepatocellular carcinoma, approximately 15 had melanoma, 9 had renal cell carcinoma and 9 had head and neck cancer. The dose-escalation cohort was roughly 80% male with a mean age of approximately 59 years, ranging from about 23 to 85. Patients were allowed to have had prior anti-PD-1, anti-PD-L1 or anti-CTLA-4 therapy, and roughly 40% of the dose-escalation patients had previously received checkpoint inhibitors. Partial responses occurred in three dose-escalation patients: two with cutaneous melanoma and one with hepatocellular carcinoma. Peripheral TCRbeta sequencing was intended to test whether TCR sequence diversity was altered and clonal T-cell expansion was caused by ivuxolimab. The paper covers the monotherapy dose-escalation part of the phase I ivuxolimab trial, which included N ≈ 57 patients.

The germline V gene provides CDR1 SGHTS and CDR2 YDEGEE. Inclusive of the bounding cysteine and phenylalanine, the CDR3 is 17 residues long. Only the CDR3 region is kept as DNA, spanning 51 bases read in frame from base 1. V gives up 3 bases and J gives up 8 bases, and the segment between their germline ends measures 21 bases. What the authors observed across the whole study: After ivuxolimab, CD8+ T cells had more expanded clones than CD4+ T cells on average. Low levels of normalized T-cell clonal expansion were also seen in some nonresponding patients. The antigen specificity of the peripheral T cells that underwent clonal expansion was not determined. At doses from 0.1 to 3.0 mg/kg, clonal expansion was seen in both CD4+ and CD8+ blood T cells between baseline and week 6. In partial responders in the 0.1-3.0 mg/kg groups, normalized peripheral clonal expansion was found to be among the lowest, especially among CD8+ T cells.

Genomic DNA was isolated from the sorted cells so that the TCRbeta CDR3 region could be sequenced. The immunoSEQ Assay was used to sequence the TCRbeta CDR3 regions. TCRdb stores this immuneACCESS table with in-frame sequences only. Part of the clones is absent; in the studies checked, under half of the shortfall reflects unresolved V genes, and no reason is known for the rest. This sample has about 61,000 clones in its table, and over 80% of those were observed once. Of the sample, less than 2% is held by the ten largest clones. Patients with autoimmune disease history or receiving systemic immunosuppression were excluded from the trial. In every dose cohort, peripheral blood was drawn for TCR sequencing at baseline, cycle 4 day 1, and cycle 7 day 1. Samples came from an open-label, multicenter, first-in-human phase I dose-escalation trial of ivuxolimab. The trial enrolled adults with locally advanced or metastatic head and neck squamous cell, hepatocellular, melanoma or renal cell carcinoma. CD4+ and CD8+ T cells were sorted separately from peripheral blood before TCR sequencing.

Recombination connected TRBV5-8 to TRBJ1-6; TRBD1 might be the D gene, on 6 matching bases. The specimen comprised CD4+ or CD8+ T cells sorted from blood, sampled in a trial of the OX40 agonist ivuxolimab. This clonotype was obtained from an adult with an advanced solid tumor such as melanoma, head and neck, liver or kidney cancer. The DNA sequence follows: TGTGCCAGCAGCTACCCGGGACAATTGTTTGACGATTCACCCCTCCACTTT. Translated, this is CASSYPGQLFDDSPLHF.